This entry is about one T cell receptor beta chain. The sample comes from a study of blood T cell repertoires in COVID-19. Study background: Samples of COVID-19 (acute and convalescent) were obtained from the United States, Italy and Spain. T cells, B-cell-depleted T cells, or PBMCs supplied cDNA or gDNA.

Clinical history reported by participants formed the basis on which cohorts were assigned. Sequencing used immunoSEQ multiplex PCR; TCRdb keeps in-frame clones, though not all of them. The data show approximately 250,000 clones, with around 89% seen just once and 4.1% held by the top ten. This CDR3 has 14 residues. J was trimmed by 2 bases and V by 5 bases; bases with no gene match: 3. Germline V gene data show CDR1 as SGHTA and CDR2 as FQGNSA. This sequence joins TRBV7-2 and TRBJ2-3; TRBD2 aligns across 8 bases. This receptor was obtained from a woman aged 25 to 39 with acute COVID-19. The material sequenced was PBMCs or T cells enriched from blood (not recorded which). CDR3 DNA: TGTGCCAGCAGCCCGACTAGCGCCACAGATACGCAGTATTTT. Translated: CASSPTSATDTQYF.